This paragraph reports one T cell receptor (beta chain). The antigen is not known. The data belong to a study of beta chain features in type 1 diabetes. General study points: It was not settled here whether HLA type affects TCRB rearrangement. For Type 1 diabetes patients, all four CD4+ subsets carried TCRB CDR3s that were moderately but significantly shorter.

The sequenced template was cDNA made from the entire isolated RNA. Libraries were prepared by immunoSEQ multiplex PCR; TCRdb keeps only in-frame clonotypes and omits some of them. Of 160,000 or so clones detected, about 63% appear once; the ten largest clones hold roughly 0.095%. This CDR3 spans 14 amino acids. The V end was cut by 6 bases, the J end by 8 bases, with 17 bases between. Germline V gene data show CDR1 as MDHEN and CDR2 as SYDVKM. The specimen sequenced was naive CD4+ T cells from blood. This sequence originates from a man aged 30 to 39 with type 1 diabetes. The V call is TRBV28, the J call TRBJ2-1; possibly TRBD2 for D (5 bases). The CDR3 reads CASSPRGGSDEQFF. The CDR3 coding sequence is TGTGCCAGCAGCCCTCGGGGTGGCTCCGATGAGCAGTTCTTC.